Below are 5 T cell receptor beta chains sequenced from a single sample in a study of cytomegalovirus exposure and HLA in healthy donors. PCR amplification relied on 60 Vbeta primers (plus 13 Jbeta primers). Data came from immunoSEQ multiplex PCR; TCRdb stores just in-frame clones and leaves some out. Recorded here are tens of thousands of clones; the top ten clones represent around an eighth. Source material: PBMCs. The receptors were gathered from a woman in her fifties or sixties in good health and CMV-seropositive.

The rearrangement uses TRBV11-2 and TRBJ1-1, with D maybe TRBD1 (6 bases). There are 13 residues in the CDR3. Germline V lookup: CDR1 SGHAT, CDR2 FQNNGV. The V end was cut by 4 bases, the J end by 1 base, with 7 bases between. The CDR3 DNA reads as TGTGCCAGCAGCTGGGACACGAACACTGAAGCTTTCTTT. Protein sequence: CASSWDTNTEAFF.

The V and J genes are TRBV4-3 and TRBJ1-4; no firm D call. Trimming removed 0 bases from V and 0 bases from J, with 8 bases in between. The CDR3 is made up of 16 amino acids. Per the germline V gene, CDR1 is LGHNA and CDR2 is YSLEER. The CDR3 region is CASSQEERATNEKLFF. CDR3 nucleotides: TGCGCCAGCAGCCAAGAAGAGCGGGCAACTAATGAAAAACTGTTTTTT.

The CDR3: CASSLLVGYDTQYF. DNA of the CDR3: TGTGCCAGCAGCTTATTGGTGGGCTACGATACGCAGTATTTT. This chain connects TRBV13 to TRBJ2-3; D remains ambiguous. V lost 2 bases and J 6 bases, leaving 12 bases between the germline ends. Germline V CDR1 and CDR2: PRHDT, FYEKMQ (reference sequence). This CDR3 region has 14 residues.

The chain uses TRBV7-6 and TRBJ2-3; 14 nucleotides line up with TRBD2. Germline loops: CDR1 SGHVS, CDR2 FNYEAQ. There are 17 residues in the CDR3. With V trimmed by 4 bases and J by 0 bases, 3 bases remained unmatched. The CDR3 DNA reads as TGTGCCAGCAGCTGGACTAGCGGGGGGATAAGCACAGATACGCAGTATTTT. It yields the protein CASSWTSGGISTDTQYF.

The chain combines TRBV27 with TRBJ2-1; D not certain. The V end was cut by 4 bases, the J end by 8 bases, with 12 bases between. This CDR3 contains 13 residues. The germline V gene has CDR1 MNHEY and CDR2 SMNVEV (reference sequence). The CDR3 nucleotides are TGTGCCAGCAGTTCCGTCCGAGTACATGAGCAGTTCTTC. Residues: CASSSVRVHEQFF.